This T cell receptor beta chain emerged from a study of beta chain features in type 1 diabetes. General study results and limits: Among all four CD4+ subsets, Type 1 diabetes patients had TCRB CDR3s that were moderately but significantly shorter. In the patient group, naive, central memory and Treg TCRB repertoires seemed more alike than in the healthy donor group.

One heparinised draw, averaging roughly 110 mL, was taken per donor. All of the isolated RNA was reverse transcribed, so expressed TCRB transcripts were sequenced. It was found that naive, central memory and regulatory T cell samples averaged about 3.4 million reads. Repertoires were generated with immunoSEQ multiplex PCR, while TCRdb's copy carries only in-frame clones and drops some. The data contain about 270,000 clones, approximately 15% of them singletons. This clone was counted between two and nine times. Its antigen is undetermined. The germline V gene encodes CDR1 SNHLY and CDR2 FYNNEI. CDR3 length equals 12 residues. V shed 4 bases and J shed 5 bases, with 8 bases lying between them.

The receptor comes from a man in his thirties or forties with type 1 diabetes. V gene TRBV2 combines with J gene TRBJ2-5; D remains unclear. Specimen: naive CD4+ T cells from blood. The CDR3: CASSATRETQYF. CDR3 nucleotide sequence: TGTGCCAGCAGTGCAACCCGGGAGACCCAGTACTTC.